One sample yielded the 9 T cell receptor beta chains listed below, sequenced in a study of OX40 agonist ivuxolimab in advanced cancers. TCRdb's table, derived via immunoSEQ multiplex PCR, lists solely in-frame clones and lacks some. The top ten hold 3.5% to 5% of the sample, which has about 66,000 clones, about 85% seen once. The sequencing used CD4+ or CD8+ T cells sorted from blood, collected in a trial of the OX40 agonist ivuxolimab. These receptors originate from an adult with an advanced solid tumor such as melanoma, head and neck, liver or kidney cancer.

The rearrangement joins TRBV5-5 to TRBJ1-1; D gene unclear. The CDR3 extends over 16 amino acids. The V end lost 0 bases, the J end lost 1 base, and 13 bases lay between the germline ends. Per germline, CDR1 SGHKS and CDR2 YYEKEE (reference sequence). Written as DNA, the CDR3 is TGTGCCAGCAGCTTGGCCGATCGGATAGGGAACACTGAAGCTTTCTTT. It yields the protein CASSLADRIGNTEAFF.

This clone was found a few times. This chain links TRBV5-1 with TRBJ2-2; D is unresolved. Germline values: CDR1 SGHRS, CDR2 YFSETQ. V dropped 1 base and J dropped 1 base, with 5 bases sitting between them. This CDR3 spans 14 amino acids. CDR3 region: CASSLSGNTGELFF. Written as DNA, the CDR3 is TGCGCCAGCAGCTTGTCAGGGAACACCGGGGAGCTGTTTTTT.

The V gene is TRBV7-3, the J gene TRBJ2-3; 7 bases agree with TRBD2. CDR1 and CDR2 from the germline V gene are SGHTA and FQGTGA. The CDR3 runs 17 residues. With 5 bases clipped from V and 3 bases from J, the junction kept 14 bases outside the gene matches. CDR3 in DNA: TGTGCCAGCAGCCCCGCCGGGCCAGCGGGAATGACAGATACGCAGTATTTT. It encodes CASSPAGPAGMTDTQYF.

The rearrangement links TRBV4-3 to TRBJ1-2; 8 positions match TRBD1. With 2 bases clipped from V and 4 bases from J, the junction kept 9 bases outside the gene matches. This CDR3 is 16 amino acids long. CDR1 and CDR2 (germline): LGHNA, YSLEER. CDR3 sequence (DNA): TGCGCCAGCAGCCAAACCCACACCGGGACAGGCTATGGCTACACCTTC. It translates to CASSQTHTGTGYGYTF.

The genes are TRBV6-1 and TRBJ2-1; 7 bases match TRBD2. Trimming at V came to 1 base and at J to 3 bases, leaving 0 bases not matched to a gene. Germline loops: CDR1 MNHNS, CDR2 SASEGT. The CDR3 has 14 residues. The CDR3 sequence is CASSEGEGYNEQFF. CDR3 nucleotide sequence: TGTGCCAGCAGTGAAGGGGAGGGCTACAATGAGCAGTTCTTC.

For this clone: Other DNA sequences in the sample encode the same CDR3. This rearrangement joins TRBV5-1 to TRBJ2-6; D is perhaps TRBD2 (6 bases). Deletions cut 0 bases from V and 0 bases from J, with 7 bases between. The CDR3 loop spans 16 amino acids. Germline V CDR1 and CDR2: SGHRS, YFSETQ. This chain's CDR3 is CASSLAGGSGANVLTF. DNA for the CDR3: TGCGCCAGCAGCTTGGCCGGGGGCTCTGGGGCCAACGTCCTGACTTTC.

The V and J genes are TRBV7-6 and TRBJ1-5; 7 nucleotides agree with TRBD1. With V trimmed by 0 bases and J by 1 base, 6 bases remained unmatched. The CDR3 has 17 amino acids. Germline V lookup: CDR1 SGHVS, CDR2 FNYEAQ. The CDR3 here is CASSLASYRGSNQPQHF. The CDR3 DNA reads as TGTGCCAGCAGCTTAGCATCCTACAGGGGAAGCAATCAGCCCCAGCATTTT.

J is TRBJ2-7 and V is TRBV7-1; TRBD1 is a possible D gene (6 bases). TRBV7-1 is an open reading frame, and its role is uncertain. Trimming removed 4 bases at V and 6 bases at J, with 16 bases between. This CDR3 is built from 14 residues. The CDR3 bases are TGTGCCAGCAGCTTTCCGGGGCGACAGGCCGAGCAGTACTTC. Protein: CASSFPGRQAEQYF.

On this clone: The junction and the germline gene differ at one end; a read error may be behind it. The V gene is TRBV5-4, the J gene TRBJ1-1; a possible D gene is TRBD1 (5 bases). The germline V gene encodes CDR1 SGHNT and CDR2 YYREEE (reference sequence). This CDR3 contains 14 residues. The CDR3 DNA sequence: TGCGCCAGCAGCCAGGGCAGAGGGGAGTCTGAAGCTTTCTTT. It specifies CASSQGRGESEAFF.